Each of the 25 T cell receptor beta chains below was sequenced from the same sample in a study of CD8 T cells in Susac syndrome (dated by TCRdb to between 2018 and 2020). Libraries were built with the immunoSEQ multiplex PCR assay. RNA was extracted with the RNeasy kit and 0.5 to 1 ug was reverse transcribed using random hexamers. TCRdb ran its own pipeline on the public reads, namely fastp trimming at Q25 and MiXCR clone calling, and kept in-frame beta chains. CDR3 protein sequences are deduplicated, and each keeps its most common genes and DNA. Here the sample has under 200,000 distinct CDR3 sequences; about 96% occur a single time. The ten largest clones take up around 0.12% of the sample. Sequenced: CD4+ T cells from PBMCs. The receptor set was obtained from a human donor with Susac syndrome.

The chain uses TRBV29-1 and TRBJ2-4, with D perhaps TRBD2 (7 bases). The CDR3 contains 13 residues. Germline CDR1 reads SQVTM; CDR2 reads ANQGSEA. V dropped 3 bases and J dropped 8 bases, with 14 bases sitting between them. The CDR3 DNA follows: TGCAGCGTTGAGAGGGGGGGGACGGACATTCAGTACTTC. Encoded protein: CSVERGGTDIQYF. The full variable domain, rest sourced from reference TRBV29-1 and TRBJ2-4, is SAVISQKPSRDICQRGTSLTIQCQVDSQVTMMFWYRQQPGQSLTLIATANQGSEATYESGFVIDKFPISRPNLTFSTLTVSNMSPEDSSIYLCSVERGGTDIQYFGAGTRLSVL.

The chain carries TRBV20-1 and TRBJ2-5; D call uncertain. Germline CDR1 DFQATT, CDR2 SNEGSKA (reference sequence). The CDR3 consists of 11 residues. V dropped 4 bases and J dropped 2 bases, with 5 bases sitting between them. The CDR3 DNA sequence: TGCAGTGCTACCAGACAAGAGACCCAGTACTTC. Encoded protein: CSATRQETQYF.

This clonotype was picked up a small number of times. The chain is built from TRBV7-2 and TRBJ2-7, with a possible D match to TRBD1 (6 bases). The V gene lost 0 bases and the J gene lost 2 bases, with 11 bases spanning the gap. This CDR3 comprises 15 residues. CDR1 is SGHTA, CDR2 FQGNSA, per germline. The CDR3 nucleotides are TGTGCCAGCAGCTTAGCCCCGGGACAAGCCTACGAGCAGTACGTC. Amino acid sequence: CASSLAPGQAYEQYV.

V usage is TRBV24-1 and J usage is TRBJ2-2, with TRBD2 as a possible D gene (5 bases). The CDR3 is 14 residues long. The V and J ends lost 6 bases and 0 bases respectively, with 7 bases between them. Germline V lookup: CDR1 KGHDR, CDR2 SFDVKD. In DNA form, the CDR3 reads TGTGCCACCAGTAGCGGCACGAACACCGGGGAGCTGTTTTTT. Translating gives CATSSGTNTGELFF.

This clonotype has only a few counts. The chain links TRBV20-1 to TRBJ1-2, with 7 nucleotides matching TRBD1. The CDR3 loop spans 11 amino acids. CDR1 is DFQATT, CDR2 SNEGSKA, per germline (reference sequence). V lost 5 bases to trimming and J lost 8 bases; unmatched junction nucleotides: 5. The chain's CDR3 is CSASDRRGYTF. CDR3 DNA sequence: TGCAGTGCTTCGGACAGGCGGGGCTACACCTTC.

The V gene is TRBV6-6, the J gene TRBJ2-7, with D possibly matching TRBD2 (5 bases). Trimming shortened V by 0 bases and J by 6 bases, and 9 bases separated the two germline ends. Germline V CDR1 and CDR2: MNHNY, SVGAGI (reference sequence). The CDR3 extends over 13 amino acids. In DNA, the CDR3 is TGTGCCAGCAGTTACTCCGGACTGTCCGAGCAGTACGTC. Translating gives CASSYSGLSEQYV.

CDR3 sequence reads: CSVAAIGGGAVSEQFF. The CDR3 bases are TGCAGCGTTGCTGCTATCGGCGGGGGGGCCGTAAGTGAGCAGTTCTTC. The chain links TRBV29-1 to TRBJ2-1; TRBD2 matches 9 bases. With V trimmed by 4 bases and J by 9 bases, 16 bases remained unmatched. The CDR3 totals 16 residues. Germline V gene sequence: CDR1 SQVTM, CDR2 ANQGSEA.

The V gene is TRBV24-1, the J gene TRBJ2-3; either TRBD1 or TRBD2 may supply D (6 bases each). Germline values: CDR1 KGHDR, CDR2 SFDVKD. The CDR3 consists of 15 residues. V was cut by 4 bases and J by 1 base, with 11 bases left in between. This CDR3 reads CATSDRRGGTDTQYF. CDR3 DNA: TGTGCCACCAGTGACAGGAGGGGGGGCACAGATACGCAGTATTTT.

The CDR3 sequence: CASSFRGTGGSYEQYF. In DNA form, the CDR3 reads TGTGCCAGCAGCTTTCGGGGGACAGGCGGGAGCTACGAGCAGTACTTC. This chain joins TRBV5-6 and TRBJ2-7, with D possibly being TRBD1 (8 bases). Trimming removed 2 bases at V and 3 bases at J, with 18 bases between. This CDR3 is 16 amino acids long. Germline V gene lookup returns CDR1 SGHDT and CDR2 YYEEEE.

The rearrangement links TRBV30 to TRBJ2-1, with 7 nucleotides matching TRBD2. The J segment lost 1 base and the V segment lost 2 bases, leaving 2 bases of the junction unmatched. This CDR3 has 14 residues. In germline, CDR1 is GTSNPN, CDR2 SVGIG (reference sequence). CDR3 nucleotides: TGTGCCTGGAGTCGGGGAGGGTCCTACAATGAGCAGTTCTTC. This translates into CAWSRGGSYNEQFF.

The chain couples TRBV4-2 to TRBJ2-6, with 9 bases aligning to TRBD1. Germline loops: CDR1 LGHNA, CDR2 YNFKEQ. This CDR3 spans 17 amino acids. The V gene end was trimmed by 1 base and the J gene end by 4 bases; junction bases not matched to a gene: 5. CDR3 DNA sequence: TGTGCCAGCAGCCAAGGACAGGGGGTCGCGGGGGCCAACGTCCTGACTTTC. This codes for CASSQGQGVAGANVLTF.

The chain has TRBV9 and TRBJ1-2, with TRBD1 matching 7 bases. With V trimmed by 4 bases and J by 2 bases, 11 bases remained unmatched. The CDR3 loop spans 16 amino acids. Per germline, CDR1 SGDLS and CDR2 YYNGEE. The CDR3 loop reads CASSNRQGGSNYGYTF. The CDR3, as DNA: TGTGCCAGCAGCAACCGACAGGGCGGGTCGAACTATGGCTACACCTTC. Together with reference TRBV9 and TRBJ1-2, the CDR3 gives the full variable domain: DSGVTQTPKHLITATGQRVTLRCSPRSGDLSVYWYQQSLDQGLQFLIQYYNGEERAKGNILERFSAQQFPDLHSELNLSSLELGDSALYFCASSNRQGGSNYGYTFGSGTRLTVV.

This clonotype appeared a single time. The CDR3 DNA is TGCAGCGTTGGCTACAATATGGCAGATACGCAGTATTTT. It yields the protein CSVGYNMADTQYF. The V and J genes are TRBV29-1 and TRBJ2-3, with no clear D. The ends were cut back, 4 bases at V and 4 bases at J, with 12 bases in the middle. The V gene's germline CDR1 is SQVTM and CDR2 ANQGSEA. The CDR3 totals 13 residues.

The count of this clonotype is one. The CDR3 loop reads CASSEALIANEQFF. Written as DNA, the CDR3 is TGTGCCAGCAGCGAGGCCCTCATCGCCAATGAGCAGTTCTTC. This sequence joins TRBV9 and TRBJ2-1; unclear D gene. The V gene lost 3 bases and the J gene lost 6 bases, with 13 bases spanning the gap. This CDR3 spans 14 amino acids. The germline CDR1 and CDR2 sequences are SGDLS and YYNGEE.

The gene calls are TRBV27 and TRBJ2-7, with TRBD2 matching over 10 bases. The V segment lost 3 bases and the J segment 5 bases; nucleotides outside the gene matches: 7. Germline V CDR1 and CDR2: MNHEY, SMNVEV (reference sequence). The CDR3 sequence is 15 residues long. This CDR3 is CASSLILAGPHEQYF. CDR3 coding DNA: TGTGCCAGCAGTTTGATACTAGCGGGACCCCACGAGCAGTACTTC.

CDR3 DNA sequence: TGTGCCAGTACAAGATCTCCCTCCTCTGGGGCCAACGTCCTGACTTTC. Its translation: CASTRSPSSGANVLTF. The chain links TRBV19 to TRBJ2-6; D gene ambiguous. CDR3 length: 16 residues. The V end lost 7 bases, the J end lost 0 bases, and 13 bases lay between the germline ends. CDR1 and CDR2 from the germline V gene are LNHDA and SQIVND (reference sequence).

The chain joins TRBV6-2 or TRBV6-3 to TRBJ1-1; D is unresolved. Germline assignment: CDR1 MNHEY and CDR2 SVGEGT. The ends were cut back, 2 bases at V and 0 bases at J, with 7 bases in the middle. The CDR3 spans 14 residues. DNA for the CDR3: TGTGCCAGCAGTTACCTACCACTGAACACTGAAGCTTTCTTT. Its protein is CASSYLPLNTEAFF.

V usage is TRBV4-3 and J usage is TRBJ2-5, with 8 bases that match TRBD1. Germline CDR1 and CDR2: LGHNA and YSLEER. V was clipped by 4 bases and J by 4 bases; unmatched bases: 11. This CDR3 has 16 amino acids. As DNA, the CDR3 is TGCGCCAGCAGCCGGACCGGGACAGGAAATGGAGAGACCCAGTACTTC. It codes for CASSRTGTGNGETQYF.

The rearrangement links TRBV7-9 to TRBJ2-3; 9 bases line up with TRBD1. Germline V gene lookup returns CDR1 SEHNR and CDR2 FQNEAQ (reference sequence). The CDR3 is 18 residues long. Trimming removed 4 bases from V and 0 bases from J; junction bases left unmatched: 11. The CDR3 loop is CASSSENRGRGSTDTQYF. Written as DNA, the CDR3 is TGTGCCAGCAGCTCTGAAAACAGGGGGCGCGGAAGCACAGATACGCAGTATTTT.

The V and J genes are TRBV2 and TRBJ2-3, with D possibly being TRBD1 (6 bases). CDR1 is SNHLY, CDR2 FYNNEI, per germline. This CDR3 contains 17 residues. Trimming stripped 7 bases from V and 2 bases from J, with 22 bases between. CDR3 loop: CASNPPEDSPLTDTQYF. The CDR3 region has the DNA TGTGCCAGCAATCCCCCTGAGGACAGTCCACTCACAGATACGCAGTATTTT.

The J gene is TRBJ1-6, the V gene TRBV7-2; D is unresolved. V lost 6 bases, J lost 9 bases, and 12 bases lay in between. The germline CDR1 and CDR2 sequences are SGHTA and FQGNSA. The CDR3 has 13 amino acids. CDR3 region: CASRTRRGSPLHF. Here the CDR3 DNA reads TGTGCCAGCAGAACCCGACGGGGTTCACCCCTCCACTTT.

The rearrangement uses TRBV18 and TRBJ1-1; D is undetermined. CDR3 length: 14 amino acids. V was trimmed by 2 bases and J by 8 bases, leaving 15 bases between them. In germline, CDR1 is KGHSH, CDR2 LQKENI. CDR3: CASSPSDSQREAFF. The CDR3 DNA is TGTGCCAGCTCACCATCCGATTCACAGAGGGAAGCTTTCTTT.

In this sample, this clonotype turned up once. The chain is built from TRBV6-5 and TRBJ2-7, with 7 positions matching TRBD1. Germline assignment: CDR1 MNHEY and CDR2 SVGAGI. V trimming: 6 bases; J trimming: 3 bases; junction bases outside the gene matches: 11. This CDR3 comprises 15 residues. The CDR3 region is CASSTGTARDYEQYF. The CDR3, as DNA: TGTGCCAGCAGCACTGGGACAGCTCGCGACTACGAGCAGTACTTC.

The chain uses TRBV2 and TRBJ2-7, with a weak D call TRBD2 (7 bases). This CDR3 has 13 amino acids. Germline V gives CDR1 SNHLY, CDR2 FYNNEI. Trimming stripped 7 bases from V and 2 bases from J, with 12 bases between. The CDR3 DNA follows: TGTGCCAGCACCCTGGGGGGGCCCTACGAGCAGTACTTC. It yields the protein CASTLGGPYEQYF.

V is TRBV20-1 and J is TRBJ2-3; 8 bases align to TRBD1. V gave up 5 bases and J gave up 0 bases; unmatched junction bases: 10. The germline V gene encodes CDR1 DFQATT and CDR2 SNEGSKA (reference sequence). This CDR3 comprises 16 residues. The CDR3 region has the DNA TGCAGTGCTTTAGACCGGGACAGGTATAGCACAGATACGCAGTATTTT. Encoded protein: CSALDRDRYSTDTQYF.